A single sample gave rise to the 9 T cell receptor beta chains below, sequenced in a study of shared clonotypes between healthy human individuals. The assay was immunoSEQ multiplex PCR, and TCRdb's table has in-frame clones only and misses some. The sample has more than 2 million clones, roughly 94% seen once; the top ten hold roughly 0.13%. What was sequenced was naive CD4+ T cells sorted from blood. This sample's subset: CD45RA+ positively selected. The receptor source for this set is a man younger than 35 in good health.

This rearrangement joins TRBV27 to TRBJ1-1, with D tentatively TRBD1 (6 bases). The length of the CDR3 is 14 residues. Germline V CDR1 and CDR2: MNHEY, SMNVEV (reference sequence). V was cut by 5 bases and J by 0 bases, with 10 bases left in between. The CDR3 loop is CASSPRTVNTEAFF. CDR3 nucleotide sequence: TGTGCCAGCAGTCCGCGGACAGTGAACACTGAAGCTTTCTTT.

CDR3 in DNA: TGTGCCAGTAGTATCGGGTTATCCCAGCCCCAGCATTTT. Translating gives CASSIGLSQPQHF. This chain links TRBV19 with TRBJ1-5; D uncertain. The CDR3 contains 13 residues. Germline-derived CDR1 and CDR2 are LNHDA and SQIVND (reference sequence). The V end lost 3 bases, the J end lost 7 bases, and 10 bases lay between the germline ends.

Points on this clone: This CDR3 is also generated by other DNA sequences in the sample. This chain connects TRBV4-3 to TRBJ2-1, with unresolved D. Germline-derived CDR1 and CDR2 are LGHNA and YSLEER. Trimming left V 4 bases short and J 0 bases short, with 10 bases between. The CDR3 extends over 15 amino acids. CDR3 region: CASSPTASSYNEQFF. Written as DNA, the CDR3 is TGCGCCAGCAGCCCTACAGCGAGCTCCTACAATGAGCAGTTCTTC.

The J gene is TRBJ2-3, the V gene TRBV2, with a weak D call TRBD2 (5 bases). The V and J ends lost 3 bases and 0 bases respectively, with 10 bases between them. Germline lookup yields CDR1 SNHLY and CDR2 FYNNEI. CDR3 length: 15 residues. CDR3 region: CASSELVASTDTQYF. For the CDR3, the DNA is TGTGCCAGCAGTGAGTTGGTAGCGAGCACAGATACGCAGTATTTT.

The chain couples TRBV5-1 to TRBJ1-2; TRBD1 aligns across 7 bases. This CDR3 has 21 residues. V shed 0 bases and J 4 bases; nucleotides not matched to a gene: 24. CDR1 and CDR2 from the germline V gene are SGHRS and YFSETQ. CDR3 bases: TGCGCCAGCAGCTTGGATAAAATGGGGACAGCCATGGCCCCGAATAGCTATGGCTACACCTTC. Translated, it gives CASSLDKMGTAMAPNSYGYTF.

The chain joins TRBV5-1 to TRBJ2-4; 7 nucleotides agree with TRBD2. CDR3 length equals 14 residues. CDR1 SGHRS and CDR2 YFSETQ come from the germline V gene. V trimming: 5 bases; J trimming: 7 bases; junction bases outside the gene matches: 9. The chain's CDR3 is CASRSGLTENIQYF. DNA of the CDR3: TGCGCCAGCAGGTCGGGACTAACAGAGAACATTCAGTACTTC.

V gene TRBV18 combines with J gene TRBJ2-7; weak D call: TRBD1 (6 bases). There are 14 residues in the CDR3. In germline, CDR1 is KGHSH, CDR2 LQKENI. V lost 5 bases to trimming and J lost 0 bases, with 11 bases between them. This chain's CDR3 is CASSGQQGSYEQYF. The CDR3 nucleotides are TGTGCCAGCTCAGGTCAACAGGGCTCCTACGAGCAGTACTTC.

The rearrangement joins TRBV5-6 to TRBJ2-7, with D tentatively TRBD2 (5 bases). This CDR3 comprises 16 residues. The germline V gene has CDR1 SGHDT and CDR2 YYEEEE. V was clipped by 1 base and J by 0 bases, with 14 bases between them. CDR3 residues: CASSLMTGSVSYEQYF. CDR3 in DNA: TGTGCCAGCAGCTTGATGACGGGATCTGTCTCCTACGAGCAGTACTTC. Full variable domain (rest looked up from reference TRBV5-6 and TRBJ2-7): DAGVTQSPTHLIKTRGQQVTLRCSPKSGHDTVSWYQQALGQGPQFIFQYYEEEERQRGNFPDRFSGHQFPNYSSELNVNALLLGDSALYLCASSLMTGSVSYEQYFGPGTRLTVT.

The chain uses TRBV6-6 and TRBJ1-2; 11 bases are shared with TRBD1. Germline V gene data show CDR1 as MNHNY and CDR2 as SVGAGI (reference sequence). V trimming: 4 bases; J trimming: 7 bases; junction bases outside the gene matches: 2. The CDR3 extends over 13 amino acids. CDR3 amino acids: CASSWTGGAGYTF. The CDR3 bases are TGTGCCAGCAGTTGGACAGGGGGCGCTGGCTACACCTTC.